This T cell receptor beta chain was recovered during a study of T cell responses to AZD1222 COVID-19 vaccine (dated by TCRdb to the early 2020s). In the study overall: TCR sequencing covered over 230 trial participants: about 210 given two doses of AZD1222 and approximately 26 given two doses of MenACWY control vaccine. Trial participants were enrolled by age into 18-55, 56-69 and 70-plus year subgroups, with approximately 160, 26 and 62 TCR-sequenced participants respectively.

The CDR3 regions of human TCRbeta chains were subjected to immunosequencing. Regarding the original processing steps: Repertoire TCRs were matched against a reference library of SARS-CoV-2-specific TCRs generated with the MIRA antigen-specificity platform. Breadth meant the fraction of unique TCRs that were SARS-CoV-2-associated, whereas depth meant the fraction of total T cells that were SARS-CoV-2-associated. Each spike-specific TCR was assigned to its reactive spike region and to a CD4 or CD8 class using the MIRA data. Log10-transformed breadth and depth values were compared by one-way ANOVA with Sidak's multiple comparisons tests. TCRdb carries this immuneACCESS record with in-frame sequences only. Its versions omit some clonotypes, under half of them owing to an unresolved V gene in the studies checked, with the rest unexplained. Clone size and V and J calls were adopted from that table, with D and trimming inferred from the DNA. This sample comprises 90,000 to 150,000 clones, about 86% of them detected only once. Roughly 18% of the sample is in the top ten clones.

Trimmed from V: 4 bases; trimmed from J: 8 bases; junction bases lacking a gene match: 9. Based on the germline V gene, the CDR1 and CDR2 sequences are KGHDR and SFDVKD. The CDR3, from cysteine to phenylalanine, totals 14 residues. Only the CDR3 DNA stays, 42 bases, in frame from base 1. The label giving this sample's time point can be read as: about 28 days (+/-7) after the second vaccine dose. AZD1222 recipients given second doses at about 4 weeks or at about 12 weeks were pooled, since spike-specific TCR depth and breadth were not found to differ between the two schedules. Vaccinee samples came from UK trials COV001 and COV002, including a single-blind randomized controlled phase 2/3 trial of AZD1222 (ChAdOx1 nCoV-19) in healthy adults. Trial participant PBMC samples were collected at day 0 and day 28 after the second dose for TCRbeta chain sequencing. This clone has only a few counts. Which antigen it targets is not known. There are no base qualities to consult, and no much larger clone falls within one base.

What the research found in general, with its limitations: Most participants were white British and females outnumbered males, and the authors suggested that clonal diversity may have been underestimated. The whole spike protein was spanned by vaccine-associated CD4 TCRs, and dominant responses were seen in regions 160-218 and 743-854. Spike-specific TCR breadth and depth rose significantly after two AZD1222 doses compared with day 0 and with MenACWY recipients. Conclusions about previously exposed vaccinees are limited because only six or seven AZD1222 recipients were SARS-CoV-2 seropositive at baseline. The 56-69-year group was small, and its depth increase did not reach significance, likely because of low power. No day 14 peak-response samples were available, so repertoires were characterized only after the peak T cell response. Nearly half of unique spike-specific TCRs reportedly recognized epitopes outside regions mutated in the B.1.351 and B.1.1.7 variants.

The sequence came from an adult who received the AZD1222 COVID-19 vaccine. The chain uses TRBV24-1 and TRBJ1-2, with 7 bases matching TRBD1. The sequences come from peripheral blood, collected 28 days after the second AZD1222 dose. In nucleotide form, the sequence is TGTGCCACCAGTGACCGCACAGGGGCGGGGGGCTACACCTTC. The translation is CATSDRTGAGGYTF.